The text below deals with one T cell receptor (beta chain). What antigen it recognizes has not been identified. Base qualities are not recorded, but no much larger clone differs from it by a single base. CDR1 and CDR2 were assigned from the germline V gene (reference sequence) as LNHNV and YYDKDF. The CDR3 measures 15 amino acids from cysteine to phenylalanine. This entry keeps only the CDR3 DNA: 45 bases, framed from base 1. At the junction V is shortened by 8 bases and J by 4 bases; bases outside the gene matches: 10. The receptor library was made with the immunoSEQ multiplex PCR assay. A mixture of 60 forward primers for TCR Vbeta segments and 13 reverse primers for TCR Jbeta segments was used in the multiplex PCR. A multiplex PCR assay on genomic DNA amplified the CDR3 region of rearranged TCR beta genes. On the Illumina HiSeq System, the amplified TCR beta libraries were sequenced as 87-base-pair reads. For the original study's pipeline: A later analysis counted tens of millions of unique TCR beta chains across the 666 repertoires, and approximately 11 million of these chains were shared by at least two donors. Raw reads were error-corrected and collapsed into unique sequences with a nearest-neighbor algorithm that merged closely related sequences to remove PCR and sequencing errors. Alignment of CDR3 sequences to IMGT reference sequences was used to assign V, D and J gene segments. Each retained sequence needed at least a six-nucleotide match to both a V gene segment and a J gene segment. A rearrangement counted as productive if the CDR3 had no stop codons and remained in frame with V and J, and every other rearrangement counted as non-productive. Following IMGT convention, CDR3 was defined as the stretch from the second conserved V-encoded cysteine up to the conserved J-encoded phenylalanine. Sequences without an unambiguous match to a single V gene segment were excluded from the earlier analysis of 587 of the donors. An earlier analysis of several hundred of the donors called V segments functional above 56.7% productive rearrangements and segregating when the between-donor standard deviation exceeded 5%. A statistical classification framework was built to diagnose cytomegalovirus status from the catalog of TCR beta chain sequences. In a later analysis, TCR nucleotide sequences were compared against IMGT/GENE-DB human TR gene sequences so that V and J genes could be assigned. In a later analysis, CDR3 sequences and most-parsimonious VDJ recombination scenarios were assigned using the TCRdist pipeline. A later analysis defined each TCR beta chain by its CDR3 amino acid sequence plus V-gene family, and excluded reads lacking a unique V-gene family. A later analysis removed several hundred highly shared, low-generation-probability nucleotide sequences to deal with suspected cross-contamination and a sequencing artifact. For each public chain, a later analysis derived a clonal expansion index from normalized ranks of inferred template counts within each repertoire. In a later analysis, generation probabilities were computed with a VDJ recombination model fitted to out-of-frame rearrangements, and the resulting probabilities were checked against IGoR. Hypergeometric tests were used in a later analysis to score TCR-TCR, TCR-HLA and TCR-CMV co-occurrence, with a repertoire-size bias correction applied to the TCR pairs. In a later analysis, false discovery rates were estimated by permuting HLA or CMV assignments 20 times. In a later analysis, co-occurring TCRs were grouped using DBSCAN, with TCRdist sequence similarity added in when clustering inside HLA-allele-positive subsets. Repertoires with fewer than 30,000 or more than 120,000 public chains were left out of co-occurrence clustering, as were four to six repertoires with anomalous nucleotide sharing. TCRdb re-hosts the immuneACCESS table, in-frame sequences only. Its copies lack some clones; in the studies checked, an unresolved V gene accounts for under half of them, and the cause for the rest is not known. That table supplies the V and J calls and clone size; D and trimming were determined from the DNA. This sample gives over 25,000 clones in total; just under 70% of them show up just once. Jointly, the top ten make up roughly 4% of the sample.

This specimen belongs to a study of cytomegalovirus exposure and HLA in healthy donors listed by TCRdb under 2017. For context, the study as a whole: An earlier analysis of 587 of the donors reported under 300 Gb of sequence data and some 110 million unique TCR beta sequences obtained from around 190 million T cells. About 320 gigabases of sequencing data and approximately 85 million unique TCR sequences were included in an early release covering roughly 600 HLA-typed donors. Of the roughly 400 genotyped donors, roughly 76% were placed in the genetic ancestry cluster associated with self-reported Caucasian donors. The study aimed to test whether cataloging public T cell receptors could reveal signatures of past pathogen exposure. The study used immunosequencing to profile the T cell repertoires of hundreds of subjects and linked those repertoires to cytomegalovirus serostatus. In addition to the first cohort of approximately 670 subjects, a separate validation cohort of approximately 110 different subjects was used. High-throughput TCR immunosequencing, statistical association of individual TCRs with disease status, and machine learning were combined to predict cytomegalovirus infection status. A later analysis re-examined previously published TCR beta repertoires from more than 550 donors and added high-resolution HLA genotyping to investigate patterns of TCR occurrence. Rather than drawing on any new phenotypic data, the later analysis identified candidate immune exposures from TCR beta sequences and the way those sequences occurred across donors. In an earlier analysis of 500 to 650 of the donors, high-throughput TCR beta sequencing was used to judge whether each TCR beta V gene segment behaved as functional or pseudogenic. Alongside the repertoire data, information on donor age, sex, ethnicity and CMV serostatus was compiled. In a later genetic analysis, genome-wide SNP genotypes for 398 of the 666 donors were used, and that subset was treated as a discovery cohort. All discovery cohort repertoires had been generated on a single sequencing platform. HLA typing covered class I and class II loci at four-digit resolution. The number of typed donors differed by locus: about 620-630 for A, B, C, DRB1 and DQB1; 500 to 550 for DQA1; about 600 for DPA1; and roughly 470 for DPB1. Roughly five DR-DQ haplotypes were handled as single units for association and clustering, since linkage in the cohort was strong. Among roughly 370 genotyped donors of the cohort, an average of about 240,000 unique TCR beta nucleotide sequences were sequenced per donor, roughly 20% of them non-productive. General findings and caveats noted by the study authors: Roughly uniform sequencing depth across donors was assumed in presence/absence analyses, although this assumption may not hold. Because HLA typing was missing for some donors at each locus, association tests included only the typed subset. The only immune exposure information available for the cohort was CMV serostatus. Compared with the approximately 670-donor mean, donors in an Asian-associated ancestry cluster had fewer N-insertions in productive TCRs, according to a later genetic analysis. In an earlier analysis of about 540 of the donors, most TCR beta V segments were observed in productive rearrangements about 87% or about 30% of the time, broadly matching IMGT annotations. In a later analysis, HLA-associated TCR beta chains showed more clonal expansion and lower generation probabilities than non-associated chains that were equally common. Because counts were too low, around 18 rarely observed V segments, including chromosome 9 orphons, were left out of the earlier analysis of 500 to 650 of the donors. A later analysis reported that several top co-occurrence clusters appeared linked to parvovirus B19, influenza, CMV and Epstein-Barr virus. The study listed 150 to 200 TCR beta chains as associated with cytomegalovirus. Correlated functional status among segregating V segments might be attributable to linkage disequilibrium, but an unknown experimental factor could not be ruled out. The classifier was reported to diagnose cytomegalovirus status with high specificity and sensitivity in both the original cohort and the validation cohort. A later analysis found that TCR association rates varied across HLA loci, with DRB1 alleles showing the most associated TCRs and HLA-C alleles the fewest. It was suggested by the authors that the approach could potentially be generalized to other disease states and immunological phenotypes. A later analysis found that most CMV-associated TCR beta chains appeared HLA-restricted, with HLA associations seemingly driven largely by CMV exposure. A further reported finding was that TCR beta sequences accurately predicted the HLA-A and HLA-B alleles for most subjects in the first cohort. A later analysis associated about 16,000 TCR beta sequences with specific HLA alleles at a false discovery rate of 0.05. A cluster of highly shared sequence variants was judged likely to represent a technical artifact of the sequencing pipeline. In this cohort, only TCR beta chains were sequenced, and detectable features were limited by the absence of alpha or paired-chain data. An association between a missense DCLRE1C variant and V-gene and J-gene trimming of TCR beta chains was found in a later genetic analysis and replicated in an independent cohort. Most TCR sequences were observed very rarely across donors, whereas some public TCRs were present in many individuals. Because the 87-base-pair reads could not distinguish some IMGT-functional V segments, including TRBV6-2 and TRBV6-3, those segments were excluded. Three of the identified cytomegalovirus-associated TCR beta chains were confirmed in vitro to be specific for cytomegalovirus antigens. Assigning TCR associations to individual alleles was difficult when HLA alleles, especially DR and DQ, strongly co-occurred.

The cohort consisted of 650 to 850 healthy bone marrow donors. Cohort members were all nominally healthy when sampled, although unrecorded immune exposures were likely present. The donor was CMV seronegative and belonged to the group of over 350 seronegative cohort members. Each donor provided a peripheral blood sample, and peripheral blood mononuclear cells were used for TCR beta sequencing. Genomic DNA extraction from the blood cell samples was performed with the Qiagen DNeasy Blood Extraction Kit. The sample taken for sequencing was PBMCs. The sequence is built from TRBV15 and TRBJ1-4; TRBD1 aligns with 7 central bases. The receptor's source is a woman aged 45-60 years in good health and CMV-seronegative. The DNA reads as follows: TGTGCCACCGGCCACGACAGGGAGCTTAATGAAAAACTGTTTTTT. Translated, this is CATGHDRELNEKLFF.